Below are 12 T cell receptor beta chains sequenced from a single sample in a study of technical replicates of blood from several donors. The data were produced by immunoSEQ multiplex PCR, yet TCRdb's version contains in-frame clones alone and is incomplete. The table lists over 65,000 clones, almost 98% of them singletons. The sample was T cells isolated from PBMCs. All receptors derive from a human donor in good health.

V usage is TRBV7-2 and J usage is TRBJ1-6; TRBD1 aligns across 7 bases. The V gene's germline CDR1 is SGHTA and CDR2 FQGNSA. The CDR3 contains 14 residues. The V segment lost 5 bases and the J segment 11 bases; nucleotides outside the gene matches: 9. The CDR3 spells CASSPTGWTTPLHF. For the CDR3, the DNA is TGTGCCAGCAGCCCGACAGGGTGGACTACACCCCTCCACTTT.

The gene calls are TRBV6-1 and TRBJ1-4; 11 bases match TRBD1. V gave up 5 bases and J gave up 7 bases; unmatched junction bases: 6. Germline values: CDR1 MNHNS, CDR2 SASEGT. The CDR3 totals 15 residues. The chain's CDR3 is CASSWDRGSGEKLFF. The CDR3 nucleotides read TGTGCCAGCAGTTGGGACAGGGGGTCGGGTGAAAAACTGTTTTTT.

This clone was seen once. V gene TRBV19 combines with J gene TRBJ2-5, with a tentative D call TRBD1 (5 bases). From germline, CDR1 is LNHDA and CDR2 SQIVND (reference sequence). V was clipped by 6 bases and J by 5 bases, with 22 bases between them. CDR3 length: 16 amino acids. The chain's CDR3 is CASSLDTSMSHETQYF. CDR3 nucleotide sequence: TGTGCCAGTAGCTTGGACACGTCTATGTCCCACGAGACCCAGTACTTC.

CDR3 sequence (DNA): TGTGCCAGCAGCTCGGGGCCTAGCGGAAACCAAGAGACCCAGTACTTC. Protein product: CASSSGPSGNQETQYF. The chain carries TRBV7-9 and TRBJ2-5, with 7 bases lining up with TRBD2. V lost 4 bases, J lost 0 bases, and 8 bases stayed unmatched. The germline V gene encodes CDR1 SEHNR and CDR2 FQNEAQ (reference sequence). The CDR3 totals 16 residues.

The gene calls are TRBV6-1 and TRBJ1-2; TRBD1 agrees at 9 bases. Trimming removed 0 bases from V and 4 bases from J; junction bases left unmatched: 12. This CDR3 region has 18 residues. CDR1 and CDR2 from the germline V gene are MNHNS and SASEGT. CDR3 amino acids: CASSEAASWTGVPYGYTF. DNA of the CDR3: TGTGCCAGCAGTGAAGCGGCCTCCTGGACAGGGGTTCCCTATGGCTACACCTTC.

This chain connects TRBV30 to TRBJ2-1; D remains unclear. The CDR3 is made up of 12 amino acids. With 0 bases removed from V and 8 bases from J, the gap between germline ends came to 8 bases. Germline V gene data show CDR1 as GTSNPN and CDR2 as SVGIG (reference sequence). CDR3 coding DNA: TGTGCCTGGAGTGTAATAGAATATGAGCAGTTCTTC. Residues: CAWSVIEYEQFF.

V is TRBV7-9 and J is TRBJ2-7; possibly TRBD2 for D (5 bases). The V and J ends lost 4 bases and 3 bases respectively, with 10 bases between them. The CDR3 sequence is 13 residues long. CDR1 and CDR2 (germline): SEHNR, FQNEAQ (reference sequence). As DNA, the CDR3 is TGTGCCAGCAGCTCATACGGGGACTACGAGCAGTACTTC. Translated: CASSSYGDYEQYF.

This sequence joins TRBV20-1 and TRBJ2-3; no reliable D call. This CDR3 spans 11 amino acids. V lost 4 bases and J lost 2, with 4 bases in between. Germline CDR1 reads DFQATT; CDR2 reads SNEGSKA (reference sequence). The CDR3 region is CSAKYTDTQYF. The CDR3 bases are TGCAGTGCTAAATACACAGATACGCAGTATTTT.

This rearrangement joins TRBV27 to TRBJ2-2; 11 bases are a match to TRBD2. J gave up 3 bases and V 1 base, and 4 bases lay outside the gene matches. CDR3 length: 17 residues. Germline V gene sequence: CDR1 MNHEY, CDR2 SMNVEV (reference sequence). CDR3 loop: CASSLFRLAGHTGELFF. In DNA form, the CDR3 reads TGTGCCAGCAGTTTATTTAGACTAGCGGGACACACCGGGGAGCTGTTTTTT.

The chain couples TRBV6-5 to TRBJ1-4; 10 nucleotides agree with TRBD1. The CDR3 spans 14 residues. Trimming removed 5 bases from V and 7 bases from J; junction bases left unmatched: 4. Germline values: CDR1 MNHEY, CDR2 SVGAGI. CDR3: CASSHGDRGEKLFF. The CDR3 DNA reads as TGTGCCAGCAGTCACGGGGACAGGGGTGAAAAACTGTTTTTT.

The chain carries TRBV6-5 and TRBJ1-2, with TRBD1 identical over 10 bases. V shed 0 bases and J 4 bases; nucleotides not matched to a gene: 5. CDR1 is MNHEY, CDR2 SVGAGI, per germline. The length of the CDR3 is 16 residues. In DNA, the CDR3 is TGTGCCAGCAGTTACTCGGGGACAGGGGTTAGCTATGGCTACACCTTC. Translation gives CASSYSGTGVSYGYTF.

The rearrangement joins TRBV6-5 to TRBJ2-7; D remains ambiguous. Germline V gene sequence: CDR1 MNHEY, CDR2 SVGAGI. The CDR3 totals 10 residues. V was cut by 10 bases and J by 0 bases, with 4 bases left in between. Written as DNA, the CDR3 is TGTGCCACATCCTCCTACGAGCAGTACTTC. Amino acids: CATSSYEQYF.